These T cell receptor beta chains were read from a single sample in a study of T cell responses to AZD1222 COVID-19 vaccine. The method was immunoSEQ multiplex PCR; TCRdb's version includes in-frame clones alone and lacks a portion of them. The sample lists over 100,000 clones; roughly nine tenths were seen once. The specimen was peripheral blood, collected on day 0 of AZD1222 vaccination. The receptors come from an adult in good health. Both conserved end residues are part of each CDR3. A D gene is named only where the DNA matches it firmly. The listing skips clone size in some rows; elsewhere it reads once, few, many or a size class.

clone size	D gene	V gene	J gene	CDR3 DNA	CDR3 protein
.	.	TRBV5-1	TRBJ1-2	TGCGCCAGCAGCTTGGGGTCGACCCCGGCTAACTATGGCTACACCTTC	CASSLGSTPANYGYTF
.	.	TRBV6-1	TRBJ1-6	TGTGCCAGCAGTGAAGCCCTAGGGTCACCCCTCCACTTT	CASSEALGSPLHF
.	TRBD1	TRBV10-3	TRBJ1-1	TGTGCCATCAGTGAGTACACAGGGGCAGGGGGGAGTGTGAACACTGAAGCTTTCTTT	CAISEYTGAGGSVNTEAFF
.	.	TRBV20-1	TRBJ1-1	TGCAGTGCTAGTAATTGGGCCCTGAACACTGAAGCTTTCTTT	CSASNWALNTEAFF
.	.	TRBV6-5	TRBJ1-1	TGTGCCAGCACCAACGGGGCGGGCACTGAAGCTTTCTTT	CASTNGAGTEAFF
.	.	TRBV24-1	TRBJ1-1	TGTGCCACCAGTGATTCTCAATACACCCAAGCTTTCTTT	CATSDSQYTQAFF
.	.	TRBV6-5	TRBJ1-5	TGTGCCAGCAGTCCAGAGGGGGGGTCGGGTCAGCCCCAGCATTTT	CASSPEGGSGQPQHF
.	TRBD1	TRBV13	TRBJ2-7	TGTGCCAGCAGCTCGGGACAGGGGGAAATGGGCTACGAGCAGTACTTC	CASSSGQGEMGYEQYF
once	TRBD1	TRBV11-3	TRBJ1-1	TGTGCCAGCAGCCCTGACAGGGTCACTGAAGCTTTCTTT	CASSPDRVTEAFF
.	TRBD1	TRBV24-1	TRBJ2-1	TGTGCCACCAGTGGGGGACAGGGGGCTGTATACAATGAGCAGTTCTTC	CATSGGQGAVYNEQFF
.	.	TRBV3-1/TRBV3-2	TRBJ2-3	TGTGCCAGCACGCCACCCCCCGGCGGTCCCACAGATACGCAGTATTTT	CASTPPPGGPTDTQYF
once	.	TRBV7-2	TRBJ1-5	TGTGCCAGCAGCCCGGACGGCATCAATCAGCCCCAGCATTTT	CASSPDGINQPQHF
once	.	TRBV14	TRBJ1-3	TGTGCCAGCAGCCAAAACCGGGGAAACACCATATATTTT	CASSQNRGNTIYF
.	.	TRBV7-9	TRBJ2-2	TGTGCCAGCAGCTTAAGGCGACAGGCCTCGTGGGCCGGGGAGCTGTTTTTT	CASSLRRQASWAGELFF
.	.	TRBV7-8	TRBJ1-2	TGTGCCAGCAGCTTAAGAGTCAGTAACTATGGCTACACCTTC	CASSLRVSNYGYTF
few	TRBD2	TRBV11-2	TRBJ2-3	TGTGCCAGCAGCCGAGGGACTAGCAGGACAGATACGCAGTATTTT	CASSRGTSRTDTQYF
few	TRBD1	TRBV12-5	TRBJ1-1	TGTGCTAGTGGTGGGACAGGGATCACTGAAGCTTTCTTT	CASGGTGITEAFF
once	.	TRBV6-2/TRBV6-3	TRBJ1-1	TGTGCCAGCAGTAGCCGAAGGAGCACTGAAGCTTTCTTT	CASSSRRSTEAFF
.	.	TRBV5-5	TRBJ2-7	TGTGCCAGCAGCTTGCATCCGGGGTATCAATTTTCCGAGCAGTACTTC	CASSLHPGYQFSEQYF
.	TRBD1	TRBV4-2	TRBJ2-2	TGTGCCAGCAGGCCCGGGACAGGGGACACCGGGGAGCTGTTTTTT	CASRPGTGDTGELFF
.	.	TRBV6-4	TRBJ1-1	TGTGCCAGCAGTGAGGTCCGGGGCACTGAAGCTTTCTTT	CASSEVRGTEAFF
.	.	TRBV15	TRBJ2-7	TGTGCCACCAGCAGCACCGGGACTGGGAATTACGAGCAGTACTTC	CATSSTGTGNYEQYF
.	TRBD2	TRBV9	TRBJ2-1	TGTGCCAGCAGCCCTAGCGGGAGGGCCCACAATGAGCAGTTCTTC	CASSPSGRAHNEQFF
.	.	TRBV7-9	TRBJ2-1	TGTGCCAGCAGCTTAGAGTCCGGGAATGAGCAGTTCTTC	CASSLESGNEQFF
.	.	TRBV4-3	TRBJ2-3	TGCGCCAGCAGCCAAGCGGGAGTTTATGCAGATACGCAGTATTTT	CASSQAGVYADTQYF
.	.	TRBV3-1/TRBV3-2	TRBJ2-5	TGTGCCAGCAGCCCTAAAAGAGCCCCGACGGAGACCCAGTACTTC	CASSPKRAPTETQYF
.	TRBD1	TRBV6-5	TRBJ1-1	TGTGCCAGCAGTCCGTTAGGACAGGCAAACACTGAAGCTTTCTTT	CASSPLGQANTEAFF
.	.	TRBV6-5	TRBJ1-2	TGTGCCAGCAGTTACGGGGGTCGGACCCTCTATGGCTACACCTTC	CASSYGGRTLYGYTF